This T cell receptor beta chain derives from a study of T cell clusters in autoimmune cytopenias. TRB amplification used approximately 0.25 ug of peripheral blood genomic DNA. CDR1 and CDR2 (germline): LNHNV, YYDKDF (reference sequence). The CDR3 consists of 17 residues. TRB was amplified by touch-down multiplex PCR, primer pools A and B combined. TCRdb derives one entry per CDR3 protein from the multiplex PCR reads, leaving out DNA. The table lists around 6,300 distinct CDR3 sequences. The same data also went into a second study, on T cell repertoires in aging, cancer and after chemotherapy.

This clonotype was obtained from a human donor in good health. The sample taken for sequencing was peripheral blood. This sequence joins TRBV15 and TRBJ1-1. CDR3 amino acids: CATSRDVVKNMNTEAFF.